This T cell receptor (beta chain) was documented in a study of cytomegalovirus exposure and HLA in healthy donors. Study summary: Unique TCRs numbering roughly 80 million, obtained from HLA-typed donors, made up an early data release. The study, taken as a whole, reports: Later work found most CMV-associated TCR beta chains apparently HLA-restricted. TCR beta chains numbering 150 to 200 were designated cytomegalovirus-associated. Reports state that TCR beta sequences accurately predicted most subjects' HLA-A and HLA-B alleles.

In the PCR, 60 Vbeta and 13 Jbeta primers were used. Using immunoSEQ multiplex PCR, the repertoire was profiled, and TCRdb retains in-frame clones only, with some absent. The table has nearly 200,000 clones, about 87% seen once; the top ten hold around 1.4%. Germline trimming cut 5 bases from V and 2 bases from J; bases unmatched to any gene: 6. CDR1 is MDHEN and CDR2 is SYDVKM in the germline V gene. The CDR3 has 15 residues. Comments on this clone: What it recognizes is unknown.

The TCR originated in a man aged 25 to 40 in good health and CMV-seronegative. The chain links TRBV28 to TRBJ1-2; 9 bases match TRBD1. What was sequenced was PBMCs. CDR3 DNA sequence: TGTGCCAGCAGTACACAGGGGGCCCCCAACTATGGCTACACCTTC. Its translation is CASSTQGAPNYGYTF.